This TCR beta chain emerged from a study of T-cell memory formation after mild COVID-19. Overall study: Across donors, TCR clusters were largely donor specific.

Germline values: CDR1 SGHTA, CDR2 FQGNSA. The V gene lost 3 bases and the J gene lost 1 base, with 9 bases spanning the gap. The length of the CDR3 is 15 residues. Employing constant-segment primers, 5'RACE generated TCR alpha and TCR beta cDNA libraries bearing sample barcodes and UMIs. TCRdb called the 5' RACE reads again in MiXCR, with one record for every CDR3 protein. The table includes 350,000 to 450,000 distinct CDR3 sequences, around 27% detected once. This receptor was identified in an adult woman who had mild COVID-19 (a few samples of this study predate the infection). Cell type and time point are not known. V gene TRBV7-2 combines with J gene TRBJ2-2, with D tentatively TRBD2 (5 bases). The source material was PBMCs or a T cell subset sorted from them (not recorded which). CDR3 sequence reads: CASSLLRENTGELFF. In DNA form, the CDR3 reads TGTGCCAGCAGCTTGCTCCGGGAGAACACCGGGGAGCTGTTTTTT.